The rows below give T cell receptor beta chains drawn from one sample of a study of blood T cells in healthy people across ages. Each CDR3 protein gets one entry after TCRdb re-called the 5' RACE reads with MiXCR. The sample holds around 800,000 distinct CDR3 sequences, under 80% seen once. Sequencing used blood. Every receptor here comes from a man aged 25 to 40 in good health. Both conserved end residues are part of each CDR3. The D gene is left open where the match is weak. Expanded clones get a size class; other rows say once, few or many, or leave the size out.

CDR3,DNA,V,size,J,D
CASSLKWDSGNGYTF,TGCGCCAGCAGCCTAAAGTGGGACAGTGGGAATGGCTACACCTTC,TRBV4-1,few,TRBJ1-2,TRBD1
CASSLVGSYEQYF,TGTGCCAGCAGCTTGGTTGGGAGCTACGAGCAGTACTTC,TRBV5-1,many,TRBJ2-7,-
CSASPGVPRETQYF,TGCAGTGCTTCTCCGGGAGTACCGAGGGAGACCCAGTACTTC,TRBV20-1,-,TRBJ2-5,-
CSVEDRNRADGYTF,TGCAGCGTTGAAGATAGGAACAGGGCAGATGGCTACACCTTC,TRBV29-1,-,TRBJ1-2,-
CASSYGTGGNYGYTF,TGTGCCAGCAGTTACGGGACAGGGGGCAACTATGGCTACACCTTC,TRBV6-5,-,TRBJ1-2,TRBD1
CASSQDQRPSSYNSPLHF,TGTGCCAGCAGCCAAGACCAGCGACCCAGCTCCTATAATTCACCCCTCCACTTT,TRBV7-4,once,TRBJ1-6,-
CASSLEAGGKGGDTQYF,TGCGCCAGCAGCTTGGAGGCGGGGGGCAAGGGAGGAGATACGCAGTATTTT,TRBV5-1,-,TRBJ2-3,TRBD2
CSVVRSADTQYF,TGCAGCGTTGTCCGCTCGGCAGATACGCAGTATTTT,TRBV29-1,many,TRBJ2-3,-
CASSQAGDREKLFF,TGCGCCAGCAGCCAAGCAGGGGATCGCGAAAAACTGTTTTTT,TRBV4-3,-,TRBJ1-4,-
CASSTGQGWYEQYF,TGTGCCAGCAGCACTGGACAGGGTTGGTACGAGCAGTACTTC,TRBV9,-,TRBJ2-7,TRBD1
CATSDPGQAPYNEQFF,TGTGCCACCAGTGATCCTGGGCAGGCACCGTACAATGAGCAGTTCTTC,TRBV24-1,-,TRBJ2-1,-
CASSFSGGDEQFF,TGTGCCAGCAGCTTTAGCGGGGGGGATGAGCAGTTCTTC,TRBV13,-,TRBJ2-1,TRBD2
CASTGGGVLSYEQYF,TGTGCCAGCACCGGAGGGGGGGTCCTCTCCTACGAGCAGTACTTC,TRBV28,many,TRBJ2-7,-
CASTGTGTVNEQFF,TGTGCCAGTACCGGGACAGGGACGGTCAATGAGCAGTTCTTC,TRBV28,-,TRBJ2-1,TRBD1
CASSRLRWADTQYF,TGTGCCAGCAGCCGACTACGATGGGCAGATACGCAGTATTTT,TRBV9,-,TRBJ2-3,-
CASSLAPGDYTDTQYF,TGTGCCAGCAGCTTGGCCCCGGGAGATTACACAGATACGCAGTATTTT,TRBV5-6,-,TRBJ2-3,-
CSAPTGFHEQFF,TGCAGTGCTCCCACAGGTTTCCACGAGCAGTTCTTC,TRBV20-1,once,TRBJ2-1,-
CASSGQGHYEQYF,TGTGCCAGCAGCGGACAGGGGCACTACGAGCAGTACTTC,TRBV27,-,TRBJ2-7,TRBD1
CASSTGQGRAEAFF,TGTGCCAGCAGCACCGGACAGGGACGTGCTGAAGCTTTCTTT,TRBV7-2,-,TRBJ1-1,TRBD1
CASSATGGRSYTF,TGTGCCAGCAGCGCGACAGGGGGTAGGAGCTACACCTTC,TRBV7-9,-,TRBJ1-2,TRBD1
CASSRGGGTSYQETQYF,TGCGCCAGCAGCCGCGGAGGGGGTACTAGTTATCAAGAGACCCAGTACTTC,TRBV5-1,-,TRBJ2-5,-
CSARDPNTNYNSPLHF,TGCAGTGCTAGAGATCCGAACACCAATTATAATTCACCCCTCCACTTT,TRBV20-1,once,TRBJ1-6,-
CASSVGTQKYEQYF,TGTGCCAGCAGCGTAGGGACACAGAAATACGAGCAGTACTTC,TRBV9,few,TRBJ2-7,-
CASSGDRYEQYF,TGTGCCAGCTCCGGAGACCGCTACGAGCAGTACTTC,TRBV13,few,TRBJ2-7,-
CASSQGHSSGGASDTQYF,TGTGCCAGCAGCCAAGGGCATTCTAGCGGGGGGGCCTCAGATACGCAGTATTTT,TRBV4-2,-,TRBJ2-3,TRBD2
CATSDQPNEQFF,TGTGCCACCAGTGATCAGCCCAACGAGCAGTTCTTC,TRBV24-1,once,TRBJ2-1,-
CASSSLDTNNQPQHF,TGTGCCAGCAGTTCCCTTGACACGAACAATCAGCCCCAGCATTTT,TRBV12-3/TRBV12-4,-,TRBJ1-5,-
CASSQELANIQYF,TGTGCCAGCAGCCAAGAGCTCGCAAACATTCAGTACTTC,TRBV3-1,few,TRBJ2-4,-
CASSPRTSWDHNEQFF,TGTGCTAGCAGTCCCCGGACTAGTTGGGATCACAATGAGCAGTTCTTC,TRBV27,-,TRBJ2-1,TRBD2
CASSEDPRTYGYTF,TGTGCCAGCAGTGAAGACCCCCGTACCTATGGCTACACCTTC,TRBV6-1,-,TRBJ1-2,-
CASRGAPYEQYF,TGTGCCAGCAGGGGGGCCCCCTACGAGCAGTACTTC,TRBV6-5,-,TRBJ2-7,-
CASSERFDTQYF,TGTGCCAGCAGCGAGCGATTTGATACGCAGTATTTT,TRBV28,-,TRBJ2-3,-
CSVAGLAGAQYF,TGCAGCGTCGCGGGACTAGCCGGAGCCCAGTACTTC,TRBV29-1,-,TRBJ2-5,TRBD2
CASSQTQDFSTDTQYF,TGCGCCAGCAGCCAGACACAGGACTTTAGCACAGATACGCAGTATTTT,TRBV4-3,-,TRBJ2-3,-
CSARDTRSDTQYF,TGCAGTGCTAGAGATACTAGGTCAGATACGCAGTATTTT,TRBV20-1,many,TRBJ2-3,-
CAGSQDSRGGETQYF,TGCGCCGGCAGCCAAGATAGCAGGGGCGGAGAGACCCAGTACTTC,TRBV4-1,-,TRBJ2-5,-
CAISLDPGVQSGANVLTF,TGTGCCATCAGCTTAGATCCAGGGGTTCAATCTGGGGCCAACGTCCTGACTTTC,TRBV7-9,-,TRBJ2-6,-
CASRPRLETQYF,TGTGCCAGCAGACCACGACTGGAAACGCAGTATTTT,TRBV7-9,-,TRBJ2-3,-
CASSHHLTGGSYEQYF,TGTGCCAGCAGCCATCACTTGACAGGGGGCTCCTACGAGCAGTACTTC,TRBV7-9,-,TRBJ2-7,TRBD1
CASSQESRGAWEKLFF,TGCGCCAGCAGCCAAGAGAGCCGGGGGGCATGGGAAAAACTGTTTTTT,TRBV4-3,-,TRBJ1-4,-
CASSLFPEGTSYNEQFF,TGTGCCAGCAGCTTATTTCCGGAGGGGACCTCCTACAATGAGCAGTTCTTC,TRBV7-3,-,TRBJ2-1,-
CASSSRGGGGTDTQYF,TGTGCCAGCAGCTCCAGGGGAGGGGGTGGCACAGATACGCAGTATTTT,TRBV12-3/TRBV12-4,few,TRBJ2-3,-
CASSPRLAGAKNIQYF,TGCGCCAGCAGCCCTAGACTAGCGGGGGCCAAAAACATTCAGTACTTC,TRBV5-1,-,TRBJ2-4,TRBD2
CASISGAGETQYF,TGTGCCAGCATATCAGGGGCGGGAGAGACCCAGTACTTC,TRBV28,-,TRBJ2-5,-
CAISEDRGQTEAFF,TGTGCCATCAGTGAGGACAGGGGACAGACTGAAGCTTTCTTT,TRBV10-3,-,TRBJ1-1,TRBD1
CSVGDTGANVPTF,TGCAGCGTGGGAGATACTGGGGCCAACGTCCCGACTTTC,TRBV29-1,-,TRBJ2-6,-